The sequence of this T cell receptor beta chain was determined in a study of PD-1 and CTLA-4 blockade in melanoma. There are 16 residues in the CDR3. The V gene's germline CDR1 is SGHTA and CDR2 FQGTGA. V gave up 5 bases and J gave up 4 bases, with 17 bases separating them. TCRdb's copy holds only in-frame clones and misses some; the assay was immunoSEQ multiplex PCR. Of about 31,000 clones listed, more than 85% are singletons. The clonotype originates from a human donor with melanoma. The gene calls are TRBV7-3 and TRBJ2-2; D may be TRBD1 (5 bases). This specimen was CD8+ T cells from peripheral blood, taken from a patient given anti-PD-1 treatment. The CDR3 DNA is TGTGCCAGCAGCCCCGAAGACAGAGGTAGCACCGGGGAGCTGTTTTTT. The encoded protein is CASSPEDRGSTGELFF.